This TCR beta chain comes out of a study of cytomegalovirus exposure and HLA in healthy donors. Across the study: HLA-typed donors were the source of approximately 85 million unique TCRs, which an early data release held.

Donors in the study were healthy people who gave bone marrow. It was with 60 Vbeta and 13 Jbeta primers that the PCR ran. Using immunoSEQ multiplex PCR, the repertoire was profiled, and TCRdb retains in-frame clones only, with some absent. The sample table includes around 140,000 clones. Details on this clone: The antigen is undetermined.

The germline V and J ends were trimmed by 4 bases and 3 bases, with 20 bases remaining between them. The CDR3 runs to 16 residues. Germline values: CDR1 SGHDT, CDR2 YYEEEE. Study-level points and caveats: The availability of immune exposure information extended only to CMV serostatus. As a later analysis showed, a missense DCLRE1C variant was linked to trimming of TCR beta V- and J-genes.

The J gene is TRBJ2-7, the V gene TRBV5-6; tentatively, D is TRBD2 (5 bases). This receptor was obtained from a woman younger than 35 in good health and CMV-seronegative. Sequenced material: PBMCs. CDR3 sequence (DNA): TGTGCCAGCAGCCGGAGGTACAGCGGAGAAAACTACGAGCAGTACTTC. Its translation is CASSRRYSGENYEQYF.